A single sample is the source of the 9 T cell receptor beta chains below, sequenced in a study. TCRdb independently ran MiXCR on the RT-PCR reads; one entry per CDR3 protein. The sample consists of hundreds of thousands of distinct CDR3 sequences, 14% of them appearing once. The sequencing input was memory CD4+ T cells from blood. The receptors originated from a female donor in good health, serving as a healthy control.

This clonotype was seen ten or more times. The chain carries TRBV7-2 and TRBJ2-1; TRBD2 aligns across 10 bases. The germline gives CDR1 SGHTA, CDR2 FQGNSA. J lost 4 bases, V lost 3 bases, and 6 bases had no gene match. CDR3 length: 16 residues. CDR3 nucleotides: TGTGCCAGCAGCTTCACCGGGACTAGCGAGTACAATGAGCAGTTCTTC. Amino acid sequence: CASSFTGTSEYNEQFF.

This clonotype was seen repeatedly, ten times or more. This chain links TRBV24-1 with TRBJ2-2; TRBD2 matches at 8 bases. Trimming took 6 bases from V and 2 from J; bases not matched to a gene: 10. CDR1 is KGHDR, CDR2 SFDVKD, per germline. The CDR3 is 17 amino acids. The CDR3 is CATSSLGGRSNTGELFF. The CDR3 region has the DNA TGTGCCACCAGTAGTCTGGGCGGGAGGTCCAACACCGGGGAGCTGTTTTTT.

This clonotype was found many times. This chain connects TRBV6-2 or TRBV6-3 to TRBJ2-7, with TRBD2 matching over 13 bases. The length of the CDR3 is 14 residues. Per the germline V gene, CDR1 is MNHEY and CDR2 is SVGEGT. V lost 6 bases, J lost 2 bases, and 1 base stayed unmatched. CDR3 residues: CASRGLAGTYEQYF. CDR3 bases: TGTGCCAGCAGGGGACTAGCGGGGACCTACGAGCAGTACTTC.

This clonotype came up many times. V usage is TRBV29-1 and J usage is TRBJ1-1; D unresolved. The germline V and J ends were trimmed by 0 bases and 4 bases, with 6 bases remaining between them. The CDR3 contains 12 residues. Germline V lookup: CDR1 SQVTM, CDR2 ANQGSEA. CDR3 residues: CSVEEAGTEAFF. The CDR3 nucleotides are TGCAGCGTTGAAGAGGCTGGCACTGAAGCTTTCTTT. The full variable domain, its missing parts supplied by reference TRBV29-1 and TRBJ1-1, is SAVISQKPSRDICQRGTSLTIQCQVDSQVTMMFWYRQQPGQSLTLIATANQGSEATYESGFVIDKFPISRPNLTFSTLTVSNMSPEDSSIYLCSVEEAGTEAFFGQGTRLTVV.

This clonotype was seen at least ten times. The V gene is TRBV4-1, the J gene TRBJ2-7, with unresolved D. Deletions cut 0 bases from V and 0 bases from J, with 9 bases between. CDR1 and CDR2 (germline): MGHRA, YSYEKL. This CDR3 comprises 15 residues. For the CDR3, the DNA is TGCGCCAGCAGCCAAGATTACCCCAGCTCCTACGAGCAGTACTTC. It translates to CASSQDYPSSYEQYF.

The sample holds one count of this clonotype. J is TRBJ2-1 and V is TRBV4-2; a weak D match, TRBD2 (5 bases). The germline V gene has CDR1 LGHNA and CDR2 YNFKEQ. CDR3 size: 16 residues. V dropped 4 bases and J dropped 6 bases, with 19 bases sitting between them. The CDR3 is CASSLEGWSGPNEQFF. DNA for the CDR3: TGTGCCAGCAGCCTCGAGGGCTGGTCCGGCCCCAATGAGCAGTTCTTC.

V is TRBV7-3 and J is TRBJ1-6; 7 positions agree with TRBD1. CDR3 length: 15 residues. V lost 3 bases to trimming and J lost 8 bases; unmatched junction nucleotides: 7. From germline, CDR1 is SGHTA and CDR2 FQGTGA. The CDR3 region has the DNA TGTGCCAGCAGCTTGATGACAGGGTTGGATTCACCCCTCCACTTT. Its protein product is CASSLMTGLDSPLHF. The full variable domain, in which reference TRBV7-3 and TRBJ1-6 provide the parts outside the CDR3, is GAGVSQTPSNKVTEKGKYVELRCDPISGHTALYWYRQSLGQGPEFLIYFQGTGAADDSGLPNDRFFAVRPEGSVSTLKIQRTERGDSAVYLCASSLMTGLDSPLHFGNGTRLTVT.

This clonotype was observed many times. The chain has TRBV12-3 or TRBV12-4 and TRBJ1-5; no definite D call. Trimming took off 4 bases at V and 6 bases at J, with 10 bases between the two ends. This CDR3 comprises 13 residues. The CDR3 protein is CASSSATGQPQHF. The CDR3, as DNA: TGTGCCAGCAGTTCCGCGACGGGTCAGCCCCAGCATTTT.

V usage is TRBV20-1 and J usage is TRBJ1-6; D is possibly TRBD1 (5 bases). With 0 bases removed from V and 7 bases from J, the gap between germline ends came to 16 bases. The germline V gene has CDR1 DFQATT and CDR2 SNEGSKA (reference sequence). CDR3 length equals 16 residues. CDR3 coding DNA: TGCAGTGCTAGAGATGATGGCGGGGGTTGGAATTCACCCCTCCACTTT. Translation gives CSARDDGGGWNSPLHF.